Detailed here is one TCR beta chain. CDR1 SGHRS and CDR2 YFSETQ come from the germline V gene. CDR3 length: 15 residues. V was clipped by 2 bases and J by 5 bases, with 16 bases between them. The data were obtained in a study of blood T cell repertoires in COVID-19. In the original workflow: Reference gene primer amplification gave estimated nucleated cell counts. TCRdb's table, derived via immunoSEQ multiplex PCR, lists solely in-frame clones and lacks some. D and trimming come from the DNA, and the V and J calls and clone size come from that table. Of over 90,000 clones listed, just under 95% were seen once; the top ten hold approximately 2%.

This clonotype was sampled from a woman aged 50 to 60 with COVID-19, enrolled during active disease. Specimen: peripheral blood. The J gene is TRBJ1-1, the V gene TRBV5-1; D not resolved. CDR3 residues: CASSFYDTGKTEAFF. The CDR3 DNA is TGCGCCAGCAGCTTTTATGACACCGGCAAGACTGAAGCTTTCTTT.